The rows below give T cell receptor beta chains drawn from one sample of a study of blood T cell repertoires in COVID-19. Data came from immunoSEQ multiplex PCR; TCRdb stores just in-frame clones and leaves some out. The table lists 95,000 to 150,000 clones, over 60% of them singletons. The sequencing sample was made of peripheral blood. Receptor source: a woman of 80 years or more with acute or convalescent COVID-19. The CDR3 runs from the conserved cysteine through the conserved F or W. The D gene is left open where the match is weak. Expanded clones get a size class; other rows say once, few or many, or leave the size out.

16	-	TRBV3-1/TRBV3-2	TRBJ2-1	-	TGTGCCAGCAGCCAAGATCTGGGCTTAGCGAGCAATGAGCAGTTCTTC	CASSQDLGLASNEQFF
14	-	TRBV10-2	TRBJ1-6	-	TGCGCCAGCACCGAACGATTGGGCAATTCACCCCTCCACTTT	CASTERLGNSPLHF
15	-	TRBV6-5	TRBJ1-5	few	TGTGCCAGCAGTTCAGGGGAATGGAGCAATCAGCCCCAGCATTTT	CASSSGEWSNQPQHF
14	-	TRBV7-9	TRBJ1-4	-	TGTGCCAGCAGCTTAGGGGCTGGTAATGAAAAACTGTTTTTT	CASSLGAGNEKLFF
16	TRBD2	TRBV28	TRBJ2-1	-	TGTGCCAGCAGTTTAGTTGGGGGAGGGCCACGGAAAGAGCAGTTCTTC	CASSLVGGGPRKEQFF
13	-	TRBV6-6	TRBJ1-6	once	TGTGCCAGCAGCACGGAGGCCTATTCACCCCTCCACTTT	CASSTEAYSPLHF
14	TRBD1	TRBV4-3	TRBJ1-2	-	TGCGCCAGCAGCCTACAGGGGGGTAACTATGGCTACACCTTC	CASSLQGGNYGYTF
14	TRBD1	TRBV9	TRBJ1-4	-	TGTGCCAGCAGCCAAGGACAGGGCGGAGAAAAACTGTTTTTT	CASSQGQGGEKLFF
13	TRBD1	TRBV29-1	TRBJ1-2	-	TGCAGCGTGGACGACAGGGGGTTCTATGGCTACACCTTC	CSVDDRGFYGYTF
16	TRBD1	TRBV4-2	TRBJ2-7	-	TGTGCCAGCAGCCAAGTGTCTGGACAGGACCTCTACGAGCAGTACTTC	CASSQVSGQDLYEQYF
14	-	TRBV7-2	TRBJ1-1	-	TGTGCCAGCAGCTTCGACAGCCTGAACACTGAAGCTTTCTTT	CASSFDSLNTEAFF
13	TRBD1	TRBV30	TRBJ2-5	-	TGTGCCTGGAGTTGGGCAGGGGGCGAGACCCAGTACTTC	CAWSWAGGETQYF
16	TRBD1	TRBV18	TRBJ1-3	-	TGTGCCAGCTCAAGGGACAGGGAGAGCTCTGGAAACACCATATATTTT	CASSRDRESSGNTIYF
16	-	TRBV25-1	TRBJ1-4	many	TGTGCCAGCAGCCCCCTGGTTCGGGGGGGAAATGAAAAACTGTTTTTT	CASSPLVRGGNEKLFF
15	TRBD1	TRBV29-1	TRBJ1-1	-	TGCAGCGTTGACGTCCAGGGGGTAATGAACACTGAAGCTTTCTTT	CSVDVQGVMNTEAFF
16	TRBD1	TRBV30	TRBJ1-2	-	TGTGCCTGGAGCGTCAACAGGGGGCGGACTAACTATGGCTACACCTTC	CAWSVNRGRTNYGYTF
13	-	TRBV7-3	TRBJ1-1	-	TGTGCCAGCAGCTCACATATGAACACTGAAGCTTTCTTT	CASSSHMNTEAFF
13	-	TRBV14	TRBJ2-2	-	TGTGCCAGCAGCCAAGATCGGGCCGGGGAGCTGTTTTTT	CASSQDRAGELFF
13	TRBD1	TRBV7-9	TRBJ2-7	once	TGTGCCAGCAGCCGGGGACAGGGTGACGAGCAGTACTTC	CASSRGQGDEQYF
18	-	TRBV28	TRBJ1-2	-	TGTGCCAGCAGCCAACCCACAGGACAGTTTATTTTAAACTATGGCTACACCTTC	CASSQPTGQFILNYGYTF
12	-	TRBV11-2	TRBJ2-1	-	TGTGCCAGCAGCTCATCCACATCTGAGCAGTTCTTC	CASSSSTSEQFF
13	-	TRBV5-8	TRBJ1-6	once	TGTGCCAGCAGCCCGGAACAGGGCTCACCCCTCCACTTT	CASSPEQGSPLHF
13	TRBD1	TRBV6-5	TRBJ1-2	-	TGTGCCAGCAGTTACACAGGGGCTGACGGCTACACCTTC	CASSYTGADGYTF
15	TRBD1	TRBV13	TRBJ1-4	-	TGTGCCAGCACCTTTCGGGGCAGGGGGGATGAAAAACTGTTTTTT	CASTFRGRGDEKLFF
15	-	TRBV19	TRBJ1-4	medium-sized	TGTGCCAGTAGTAACCAGATCTCGACTAATGAAAAACTGTTTTTT	CASSNQISTNEKLFF
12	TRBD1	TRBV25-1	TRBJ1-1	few	TGTGCCAGCAGTGAACCGGGACAGGGAGGTTTCTTT	CASSEPGQGGFF
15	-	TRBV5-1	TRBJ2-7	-	TGCGCCAGCAGCTCGGGAGCGGGCACCTCCTACGAGCAGTACTTC	CASSSGAGTSYEQYF
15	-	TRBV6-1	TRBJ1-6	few	TGTGCCAGCAGTGATGGGCAGGGTGATAATTCACCCCTCCACTTT	CASSDGQGDNSPLHF
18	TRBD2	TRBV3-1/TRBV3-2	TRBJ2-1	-	TGTGCCAGCAGCCAAGATCTTGGGCGCGGGGGGGCAAGCAATGAGCAGTTCTTC	CASSQDLGRGGASNEQFF
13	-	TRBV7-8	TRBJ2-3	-	TGTGCCAGCAGCTTACAGGGCACAGATACGCAGTATTTT	CASSLQGTDTQYF
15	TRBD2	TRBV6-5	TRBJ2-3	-	TGTGCCAGCAACCCCAGCGGGGTCAGCACAGATACGCAGTATTTT	CASNPSGVSTDTQYF
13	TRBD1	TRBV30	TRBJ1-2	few	TGTGCCTGGGGTCAGGGGGCCCGCTATGGCTACACCTTC	CAWGQGARYGYTF
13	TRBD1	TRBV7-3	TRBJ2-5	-	TGTGCCAGCAGCCCGAGACAGGGAGAGACCCAGTACTTC	CASSPRQGETQYF
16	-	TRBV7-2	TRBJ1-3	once	TGTGCCAGCAGCTTAGTCAGGGGAGTTGCTGGAAACACCATATATTTT	CASSLVRGVAGNTIYF
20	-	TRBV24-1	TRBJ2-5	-	TGTGCCACCAGTATGTACGCTGGGGGGAGCAAAAACCACAGTAGGGAGACCCAGTACTTC	CATSMYAGGSKNHSRETQYF
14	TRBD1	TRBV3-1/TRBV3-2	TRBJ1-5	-	TGTGCCAGCAGCCTCACAGGGGGCAATCAGCCCCAGCATTTT	CASSLTGGNQPQHF